This passage covers 21 T cell receptor beta chains from one sample sequenced in a study of blood T cell repertoires in COVID-19. TCRdb keeps only in-frame clones here, not all; method: immunoSEQ multiplex PCR. The table records about 180,000 clones, about 85% of them present only once. The sequenced material came from peripheral blood. The receptors shown here come from an older person with COVID-19, enrolled during active disease.

This clone appeared many times. The rearrangement uses TRBV7-2 and TRBJ1-6; 9 bases are a match to TRBD1. The V gene end was trimmed by 4 bases and the J gene end by 9 bases; junction bases not matched to a gene: 7. This CDR3 has 15 residues. CDR1 is SGHTA, CDR2 FQGNSA, per germline. CDR3 amino acids: CASSYRGRIRSPLHF. CDR3 sequence (DNA): TGTGCCAGCAGCTACAGGGGGCGCATTCGTTCACCCCTCCACTTT.

J is TRBJ1-6 and V is TRBV4-3; D is unresolved. From germline, CDR1 is LGHNA and CDR2 YSLEER. With 0 bases removed from V and 8 bases from J, the gap between germline ends came to 11 bases. This CDR3 region has 15 residues. CDR3 in amino acids: CASSQDMGRDSPLHF. The CDR3 DNA is TGCGCCAGCAGCCAAGATATGGGCAGAGATTCACCCCTCCACTTT.

This chain connects TRBV29-1 to TRBJ2-7, with a weak D call TRBD1 (8 bases). The CDR3 is made up of 18 amino acids. Trimming removed 6 bases from V and 5 bases from J, with 32 bases in between. Germline V gives CDR1 SQVTM, CDR2 ANQGSEA. The CDR3 sequence is CSVQLGGGTGTYVDEQYF. In DNA form, the CDR3 reads TGCAGCGTCCAACTAGGGGGAGGGACAGGTACGTATGTCGACGAGCAGTACTTC.

J is TRBJ1-5 and V is TRBV7-2; 9 nucleotides line up with TRBD1. The trim removed 4 bases at V and 9 bases at J, leaving 10 bases unmatched. Germline values: CDR1 SGHTA, CDR2 FQGNSA. The CDR3 is 15 residues long. The CDR3 region is CASSSQTGGSRPQHF. The CDR3 nucleotides are TGTGCCAGCAGCTCGCAAACAGGGGGCTCTCGGCCCCAGCATTTT.

The J gene is TRBJ1-2, the V gene TRBV30, with 8 bases fitting TRBD1. The CDR3 totals 19 residues. V shed 2 bases and J 2 bases; nucleotides not matched to a gene: 19. Germline V gives CDR1 GTSNPN, CDR2 SVGIG (reference sequence). CDR3 sequence: CAWSPGQVDRDRGNYGYTF. For the CDR3, the DNA is TGTGCCTGGAGTCCCGGCCAGGTGGACAGGGATAGAGGAAACTATGGCTACACCTTC.

The V and J genes are TRBV7-8 and TRBJ1-4, with a tentative D call TRBD1 (5 bases). V dropped 4 bases and J dropped 4 bases, with 10 bases sitting between them. In germline, CDR1 is SGHVS, CDR2 FQNEAQ. This CDR3 spans 14 amino acids. The CDR3 loop reads CASSYDRYNEKLFF. DNA of the CDR3: TGTGCCAGCAGCTACGACAGATATAATGAAAAACTGTTTTTT.

This sequence joins TRBV2 and TRBJ2-5, with 16 positions matching TRBD2. Germline lookup yields CDR1 SNHLY and CDR2 FYNNEI. The CDR3 loop spans 16 amino acids. J gave up 5 bases and V 6 bases, and 6 bases lay outside the gene matches. The CDR3 DNA is TGTGCCAGCAGGGGACTAGCGGGGGGGCTGTGGGAGACCCAGTACTTC. Translation gives CASRGLAGGLWETQYF.

This chain links TRBV5-1 with TRBJ1-4, with D possibly being TRBD1 (6 bases). This CDR3 region has 14 residues. Germline V gene sequence: CDR1 SGHRS, CDR2 YFSETQ. V was trimmed by 4 bases and J by 8 bases, leaving 15 bases between them. The CDR3 bases are TGCGCCAGCAGCCCTCACAGGGCGAACGAAAAACTGTTTTTT. Translated, it gives CASSPHRANEKLFF.

This clone is a singleton in its sample. The rearrangement joins TRBV2 to TRBJ1-2; 8 positions match TRBD1. The trim removed 7 bases at V and 4 bases at J, leaving 5 bases unmatched. This CDR3 comprises 13 residues. Per the germline V gene, CDR1 is SNHLY and CDR2 is FYNNEI. The DNA for the CDR3 is TGTGCCAGCACCTTAACAGGGGGCTATGGCTACACCTTC. It specifies CASTLTGGYGYTF.

The chain has TRBV6-5 and TRBJ1-6, with D uncertain. This CDR3 is built from 14 residues. Trimming removed 6 bases at V and 6 bases at J, with 12 bases between. Per germline, CDR1 MNHEY and CDR2 SVGAGI. CDR3 coding DNA: TGTGCCAGCAGAATAGGACTACTTAATTCACCCCTCCACTTT. Its translation is CASRIGLLNSPLHF.

The genes are TRBV18 and TRBJ2-1, with unresolved D. This CDR3 comprises 14 residues. CDR1 is KGHSH and CDR2 is LQKENI in the germline V gene. Trimming pared 2 bases from V and 3 bases from J, leaving 8 bases between. The CDR3 protein is CASSPIVDYNEQFF. CDR3 sequence (DNA): TGTGCCAGCTCACCAATAGTCGACTACAATGAGCAGTTCTTC.

This clone showed up just once. The chain employs TRBV7-9 and TRBJ2-7; D is ambiguous. The CDR3 runs to 13 residues. Germline CDR1 SEHNR, CDR2 FQNEAQ (reference sequence). Trimming stripped 2 bases from V and 3 bases from J, with 8 bases between. The CDR3 protein is CASSLMTGYEQYF. CDR3 coding DNA: TGTGCCAGCAGCTTAATGACGGGCTACGAGCAGTACTTC.

This clone was picked up one time. The rearrangement joins TRBV9 to TRBJ1-6; 9 bases map to TRBD1. The V gene end was trimmed by 2 bases and the J gene end by 10 bases; junction bases not matched to a gene: 7. The CDR3 consists of 15 residues. Germline loops: CDR1 SGDLS, CDR2 YYNGEE. The CDR3: CASSVGQGRESPLHF. DNA of the CDR3: TGTGCCAGCAGCGTCGGACAGGGGAGAGAATCACCCCTCCACTTT.

The chain joins TRBV4-3 to TRBJ1-1; no reliable D call. Trimming shortened V by 4 bases and J by 2 bases, and 8 bases separated the two germline ends. This CDR3 comprises 13 residues. Germline V gene lookup returns CDR1 LGHNA and CDR2 YSLEER. CDR3: CASSRAGNTEAFF. In DNA, the CDR3 is TGCGCCAGCAGCCGCGCAGGAAACACTGAAGCTTTCTTT.

The rearrangement joins TRBV18 to TRBJ1-2, with a weak D call TRBD1 (5 bases). V lost 2 bases and J 2 bases, leaving 12 bases between the germline ends. Germline loops: CDR1 KGHSH, CDR2 LQKENI. The CDR3 covers 15 residues. CDR3 DNA sequence: TGTGCCAGCTCACCAGGGGCAGAACCCAACTATGGCTACACCTTC. It translates to CASSPGAEPNYGYTF.

The CDR3 DNA sequence: TGCGCCAGCAGGAAAACAGGGCCCCAAGAGACCCAGTACTTC. Protein sequence: CASRKTGPQETQYF. The chain links TRBV5-1 to TRBJ2-5; D may be TRBD1 (6 bases). Germline CDR1 and CDR2: SGHRS and YFSETQ. The CDR3 is 14 amino acids. V shed 5 bases and J shed 1 base, with 12 bases lying between them.

The rearrangement joins TRBV6-5 to TRBJ1-3; TRBD1 agrees at 8 bases. The V gene end was trimmed by 5 bases and the J gene end by 4 bases; junction bases not matched to a gene: 4. Germline-derived CDR1 and CDR2 are MNHEY and SVGAGI. The CDR3 consists of 14 residues. The CDR3 loop is CASSTRDRGNTIYF. As DNA, the CDR3 is TGTGCCAGCAGTACCAGGGACAGGGGAAACACCATATATTTT.

The chain links TRBV4-3 to TRBJ1-4, with 11 bases identical to TRBD1. The CDR3 consists of 20 residues. With V trimmed by 4 bases and J by 8 bases, 21 bases remained unmatched. Germline lookup yields CDR1 LGHNA and CDR2 YSLEER. In DNA form, the CDR3 reads TGCGCCAGCAGCCCGAATCATGTAGGACAGGGGGCCAGGGCATTGGAAAAACTGTTTTTT. It yields the protein CASSPNHVGQGARALEKLFF.

J is TRBJ1-1 and V is TRBV2; 7 positions match TRBD1. This CDR3 region has 12 residues. Losses at the gene ends were 2 bases for V and 7 bases for J; bases not matched to a gene: 1. CDR1 is SNHLY and CDR2 is FYNNEI in the germline V gene. The CDR3 sequence is CASSETGDEAFF. The CDR3 DNA sequence: TGTGCCAGCAGTGAAACAGGGGATGAAGCTTTCTTT.

This chain joins TRBV6-5 and TRBJ2-7; D may be TRBD1 (5 bases). CDR1 and CDR2 from the germline V gene are MNHEY and SVGAGI. V gave up 6 bases and J gave up 2 bases, with 14 bases separating them. The CDR3 is 14 residues long. The CDR3 spells CASRARQFPYEQYF. CDR3 DNA sequence: TGTGCCAGCAGAGCAAGACAGTTCCCCTACGAGCAGTACTTC.

The chain employs TRBV11-2 and TRBJ1-6; tentatively, D is TRBD1 (5 bases). The ends were cut back, 0 bases at V and 3 bases at J, with 9 bases in the middle. CDR3 length: 16 residues. CDR1 and CDR2 from the germline V gene are SGHAT and FQNNGV. The CDR3 region has the DNA TGTGCCAGCAGCTTAGATCAGGGTTACTATAATTCACCCCTCCACTTT. Its translation is CASSLDQGYYNSPLHF.